Listed here are 20 T cell receptor beta chains from one sample, sequenced in a study of identical twins. TCRdb ran MiXCR on the 5' RACE reads and lists one entry per CDR3 protein. Here the sample spans 450,000 to 650,000 distinct CDR3 sequences, 13% to 15% being singletons. The same sample was also used in a study of yellow fever vaccine responses in identical twins.

The sample consisted of CD4+ T cells sorted from blood. These receptors were taken from a woman aged 18 to 35 in good health.

This clonotype has a single count. This rearrangement joins TRBV14 to TRBJ2-2; D is unclear. Germline V lookup: CDR1 SGHDN, CDR2 FVKESK. The ends were cut back, 0 bases at V and 7 bases at J, with 12 bases in the middle. This CDR3 is built from 15 residues. The CDR3 region is CASSQDRAGVGELFF. For the CDR3, the DNA is TGTGCCAGCAGCCAAGATAGGGCAGGTGTCGGGGAGCTGTTTTTT.

This rearrangement joins TRBV6-2 or TRBV6-3 to TRBJ2-2, with 9 bases that match TRBD1. CDR1 MNHEY and CDR2 SVGEGT come from the germline V gene. The length of the CDR3 is 15 residues. V lost 7 bases, J lost 6 bases, and 9 bases stayed unmatched. This chain's CDR3 is CASKPGQGRPGELFF. The CDR3 coding sequence is TGTGCCAGCAAACCGGGACAGGGCCGACCCGGGGAGCTGTTTTTT.

This clonotype was counted only a few times. The chain couples TRBV28 to TRBJ2-7; 16 positions match TRBD2. The V gene's germline CDR1 is MDHEN and CDR2 SYDVKM. Trimming took 6 bases from V and 2 from J; bases not matched to a gene: 13. The CDR3 totals 19 residues. CDR3 in DNA: TGTGCCAGCAGCCTCACCCTAGGGACTAGCGGGAGGGTAACCTACGAGCAGTACTTC. Residues: CASSLTLGTSGRVTYEQYF.

The CDR3 coding sequence is TGTGCCAGCAGTGCCACAGTGGGTTTGAGTCCAACTGAAGCTTTCTTT. Residues: CASSATVGLSPTEAFF. The rearrangement links TRBV27 to TRBJ1-1; D is undetermined. Trimming cost V 5 bases and J 5 bases, with 21 bases left between them. The CDR3 loop spans 16 amino acids. CDR1 is MNHEY, CDR2 SMNVEV, per germline (reference sequence).

The V call is TRBV5-6, the J call TRBJ2-7; the D gene is possibly TRBD1 (5 bases). The CDR3 loop spans 15 amino acids. Between the trimmed V and J ends, which lost 4 bases and 3 bases, there was a span of 17 bases. Germline V gene lookup returns CDR1 SGHDT and CDR2 YYEEEE. The CDR3 region has the DNA TGTGCCAGCAGCCCGGCAGTGCAGGGAATCTACGAGCAGTACGTC. Its translation: CASSPAVQGIYEQYV.

This chain joins TRBV4-1 and TRBJ1-2; 9 bases agree with TRBD1. The V and J ends lost 5 bases and 4 bases, in that order; junction bases with no gene match: 11. The CDR3 has 16 amino acids. Looked up from germline, CDR1 is MGHRA and CDR2 is YSYEKL. DNA of the CDR3: TGCGCCAGCAGCGTGAGTGGGACAGGGATCAGCTATGGCTACACCTTC. Residues: CASSVSGTGISYGYTF.

The chain combines TRBV10-3 with TRBJ2-7; TRBD2 matches at 7 bases. The CDR3 spans 14 residues. J lost 4 bases, V lost 0 bases, and 3 bases had no gene match. Germline loops: CDR1 ENHRY, CDR2 SYGVKD. The CDR3 protein is CAISESAGQYEQYF. The DNA for the CDR3 is TGTGCCATCAGTGAGTCAGCGGGGCAGTACGAGCAGTACTTC.

This clonotype was detected a few times. The chain couples TRBV9 to TRBJ2-3; D possibly matches TRBD1 or TRBD2 (6 bases each). CDR3 length: 16 amino acids. With 0 bases removed from V and 5 bases from J, the gap between germline ends came to 16 bases. Germline assignment: CDR1 SGDLS and CDR2 YYNGEE. The chain's CDR3 is CASSVVPGGRGDTQYF. CDR3 coding DNA: TGTGCCAGCAGCGTAGTCCCTGGGGGGCGTGGAGATACGCAGTATTTT.

J is TRBJ2-7 and V is TRBV28; 8 nucleotides align to TRBD2. CDR3 size: 13 residues. The V gene's germline CDR1 is MDHEN and CDR2 SYDVKM. V lost 10 bases, J lost 4 bases, and 9 bases stayed unmatched. CDR3 residues: CAIGSGSRYEQYF. In nucleotides, the CDR3 is TGTGCCATTGGAAGCGGGAGCAGGTACGAGCAGTACTTC.

This clonotype was seen ten or more times. The rearrangement joins TRBV20-1 to TRBJ1-5; the D gene is possibly TRBD1 (5 bases). The CDR3 loop spans 14 amino acids. Per germline, CDR1 DFQATT and CDR2 SNEGSKA (reference sequence). V was cut by 6 bases and J by 1 base, with 13 bases left in between. As DNA, the CDR3 is TGCAGTGCCACACTCGGGGCGAGCAATCAGCCCCAGCATTTT. This gives the protein CSATLGASNQPQHF.

The table lists this clonotype with a few counts. The chain couples TRBV2 to TRBJ2-7; the match to TRBD1 covers 9 bases. V lost 7 bases to trimming and J lost 3 bases; unmatched junction nucleotides: 7. Germline CDR1 SNHLY, CDR2 FYNNEI. This CDR3 spans 14 amino acids. CDR3 residues: CASKPGTGFYEQYF. The CDR3 DNA follows: TGTGCCAGCAAACCCGGGACAGGGTTCTACGAGCAGTACTTC.

The genes are TRBV6-5 and TRBJ2-1; D call uncertain. The CDR3 runs to 14 residues. Germline V gene sequence: CDR1 MNHEY, CDR2 SVGAGI. Trimming left V 0 bases short and J 4 bases short, with 7 bases between. In DNA, the CDR3 is TGTGCCAGCAGTTACTCGACCGCATACAATGAGCAGTTCTTC. Protein: CASSYSTAYNEQFF.

The chain has TRBV11-2 and TRBJ2-1; D is uncertain. The germline gives CDR1 SGHAT, CDR2 FQNNGV. The ends were cut back, 0 bases at V and 7 bases at J, with 7 bases in the middle. CDR3 length equals 13 residues. CDR3: CASSLDRLNEQFF. CDR3 sequence (DNA): TGTGCCAGCAGCTTAGATCGACTGAATGAGCAGTTCTTC. Combining the CDR3 with reference TRBV11-2 and TRBJ2-1 gives the whole variable domain EAGVAQSPRYKIIEKRQSVAFWCNPISGHATLYWYQQILGQGPKLLIQFQNNGVVDDSQLPKDRFSAERLKGVDSTLKIQPAKLEDSAVYLCASSLDRLNEQFFGPGTRLTVL.

This clonotype was counted a few times. The rearrangement joins TRBV5-6 to TRBJ2-6, with D unresolved. The CDR3 runs to 13 residues. Germline loops: CDR1 SGHDT, CDR2 YYEEEE. V was pared by 5 bases and J by 3 bases, with 6 bases between. CDR3 residues: CASSSVGANVLTF. DNA for the CDR3: TGTGCCAGCAGTTCTGTTGGGGCCAACGTCCTGACTTTC. The full variable domain, with the rest looked up from reference TRBV5-6 and TRBJ2-6, is DAGVTQSPTHLIKTRGQQVTLRCSPKSGHDTVSWYQQALGQGPQFIFQYYEEEERQRGNFPDRFSGHQFPNYSSELNVNALLLGDSALYLCASSSVGANVLTFGAGSRLTVL.

CDR3 sequence: CASSVGQGSQPQHF. As DNA, the CDR3 is TGCGCCAGCAGCGTGGGACAGGGGAGTCAGCCCCAGCATTTT. The chain couples TRBV5-1 to TRBJ1-5, with 10 bases fitting TRBD1. CDR3 size: 14 residues. CDR1 SGHRS and CDR2 YFSETQ come from the germline V gene. V gave up 4 bases and J gave up 6 bases; unmatched junction bases: 4.

The chain employs TRBV19 and TRBJ2-5; the match to TRBD2 covers 10 bases. CDR1 LNHDA and CDR2 SQIVND come from the germline V gene (reference sequence). Trimming took 4 bases from V and 0 from J; bases not matched to a gene: 5. This CDR3 spans 16 amino acids. The DNA for the CDR3 is TGTGCCAGTAGTAGAGGACTAGCGGTGTACCAAGAGACCCAGTACTTC. Translated: CASSRGLAVYQETQYF.

This clonotype has ten or more counts. V is TRBV5-1 and J is TRBJ2-7, with 8 bases matching TRBD1. This CDR3 region has 14 residues. The germline V gene encodes CDR1 SGHRS and CDR2 YFSETQ. The junction had 2 bases not matched to a gene; V was cut back by 3 bases and J by 0 bases. CDR3 residues: CASSSGQGSYEQYF. The CDR3 DNA follows: TGCGCCAGCAGCTCAGGACAGGGCTCCTACGAGCAGTACTTC.

The gene calls are TRBV5-1 and TRBJ2-1; 9 bases are shared with TRBD2. J gave up 4 bases and V 4 bases, and 6 bases lay outside the gene matches. Per germline, CDR1 SGHRS and CDR2 YFSETQ. The CDR3 covers 15 residues. The CDR3 loop reads CASSPRGGAYNEQFF. As DNA, the CDR3 is TGCGCCAGCAGCCCCCGCGGGGGGGCTTACAATGAGCAGTTCTTC.

V gene TRBV29-1 combines with J gene TRBJ2-5; D unresolved. The germline CDR1 and CDR2 sequences are SQVTM and ANQGSEA. V was clipped by 5 bases and J by 5 bases, with 9 bases between them. CDR3 length equals 11 residues. The CDR3 region has the DNA TGCAGCGTTATTCTCGGGGAGACCCAGTACTTC. Translated, it gives CSVILGETQYF.

Only a few counts were recorded for this clonotype. The chain uses TRBV6-5 and TRBJ2-1; D possibly corresponds to TRBD2 (6 bases). The CDR3 covers 11 residues. CDR1 and CDR2 from the germline V gene are MNHEY and SVGAGI. V was cut by 7 bases and J by 15 bases, with 16 bases left in between. The CDR3 loop is CASMFSGLRFF. CDR3 bases: TGTGCCAGCATGTTTTCGGGACTCAGGTTCTTC.